This TCR beta chain was observed in a study of response to subunit inactivated influenza vaccine. Study-wide results and caveats: Each seasonal influenza vaccination recruits few new T cells, the authors suggested.

TCRdb reanalysed the RT-PCR reads using MiXCR and keeps one entry per CDR3 protein. The table lists about 520,000 distinct CDR3 sequences, approximately 7.3% of them singletons, with around 13% in the top ten. The table lists this clonotype with a few counts. Its antigen is undetermined. The sample in question was PBMCs from blood, obtained roughly 24 months after vaccination. The TCR comes from a man aged 50 to 75 who received an inactivated influenza vaccine.

The CDR3 nucleotides read TGTGCCAGCAGGGACGTGGGGGGTTTCCAAGAGACCCAGTACTTC. It yields the protein CASRDVGGFQETQYF. The V call is TRBV27, the J call TRBJ2-5, with D possibly TRBD2 on 6 matching bases. Germline CDR1 is MNHEY and CDR2 is SMNVEV (reference sequence). The CDR3 spans 15 residues. The V and J ends lost 6 bases and 1 base respectively, with 15 bases between them.